This TCR beta chain was captured in a study of cytomegalovirus exposure and HLA in healthy donors. General study findings and limits: Confirmation in vitro established that a few CMV-associated chains were specific for CMV antigens. An analysis done earlier found most TCR beta V segments productive about 87% or about 30% of the time.

The V end lost 5 bases, the J end lost 1 base, and 7 bases lay between the germline ends. From germline, CDR1 is LGHNA and CDR2 YSLEER. The CDR3 runs to 13 residues. This PCR relied on a set of 60 Vbeta primers and 13 Jbeta primers. Assay used: immunoSEQ multiplex PCR; TCRdb lists only in-frame clones, some missing. Seen here are more than 150,000 clones, roughly 78% observed once, and the top ten hold 1%. This clone showed up just once. Its specificity is unknown. Material for sequencing was PBMCs. V and J are TRBV4-3 and TRBJ2-3; no definite D call. The sequence was obtained from a woman aged 50 to 65 in good health and CMV-seropositive. CDR3 bases: TGCGCCAGCAGCACACGGGGCACAGATACGCAGTATTTT. Protein sequence: CASSTRGTDTQYF.